This passage covers 7 T cell receptor beta chains from one sample sequenced in a study of early T cells in non-severe SARS-CoV-2 infection. TCRdb ran MiXCR on the 5' RACE reads and lists one entry per CDR3 protein. The table lists about 35,000 distinct CDR3 sequences, under 6% of them singletons. Sequenced: whole blood. The receptor source for this set is an adult who was a healthcare worker with PCR-confirmed SARS-CoV-2 infection or an uninfected control (not recorded which).

This clonotype was picked up many times. The chain combines TRBV9 with TRBJ1-5, with TRBD1 identical over 9 bases. The V segment lost 2 bases and the J segment 7 bases; nucleotides outside the gene matches: 4. This CDR3 has 14 amino acids. Looked up from germline, CDR1 is SGDLS and CDR2 is YYNGEE. The CDR3: CASSVTGGGQPQHF. The CDR3 coding sequence is TGTGCCAGCAGCGTTACAGGGGGCGGACAGCCCCAGCATTTT.

This clonotype was seen many times. CDR3 residues: CASRKTDGYTNTQYF. CDR3 coding DNA: TGTGCCAGCAGGAAAACGGACGGCTACACGAATACGCAGTATTTT. The J gene is TRBJ2-3, the V gene TRBV2; D gene ambiguous. Trimming left V 6 bases short and J 7 bases short, with 20 bases between. This CDR3 region has 15 residues. Germline CDR1 reads SNHLY; CDR2 reads FYNNEI.

At least ten counts were recorded for this clonotype. The chain is built from TRBV2 and TRBJ2-2; D is perhaps TRBD2 (5 bases). The CDR3 runs 15 residues. Germline V lookup: CDR1 SNHLY, CDR2 FYNNEI. The V end was cut by 4 bases, the J end by 0 bases, with 9 bases between. The CDR3 is CASSGRGTNTGELFF. CDR3 DNA: TGTGCCAGCAGTGGGAGAGGGACGAACACCGGGGAGCTGTTTTTT.

This clonotype was counted a few times. The V call is TRBV7-2, the J call TRBJ1-4; TRBD1 might be the D (6 bases). The CDR3 runs to 15 residues. Germline CDR1 SGHTA, CDR2 FQGNSA. V lost 4 bases and J 2 bases, leaving 11 bases between the germline ends. The CDR3 DNA reads as TGTGCCAGCAGCTCCACTGGACAGACTAATGAAAAACTGTTTTTT. The encoded protein is CASSSTGQTNEKLFF.

There are a few counts of this clonotype. V and J are TRBV5-1 and TRBJ2-3; TRBD1 aligns across 8 bases. CDR1 is SGHRS and CDR2 is YFSETQ in the germline V gene. The CDR3 is made up of 17 amino acids. The V gene end was trimmed by 3 bases and the J gene end by 2 bases; junction bases not matched to a gene: 11. CDR3 DNA sequence: TGCGCCAGCAGCTCCGGACGGGCAGGGGGCAACACAGATACGCAGTATTTT. As protein: CASSSGRAGGNTDTQYF.

At least ten counts were recorded for this clonotype. The genes are TRBV6-4 and TRBJ2-1, with 11 bases fitting TRBD1. Trimming at V came to 6 bases and at J to 8 bases, leaving 6 bases not matched to a gene. The CDR3 extends over 14 amino acids. Germline V gene sequence: CDR1 MRHNA, CDR2 SNTAGT. This chain's CDR3 is CASSAGQGADEQFF. The CDR3 DNA sequence: TGTGCCAGCAGCGCCGGACAGGGGGCGGATGAGCAGTTCTTC.

The J gene is TRBJ2-5, the V gene TRBV6-1; either TRBD1 or TRBD2 may fit D (5 bases each). This CDR3 has 12 amino acids. V was trimmed by 8 bases and J by 2 bases, leaving 9 bases between them. CDR1 and CDR2 from the germline V gene are MNHNS and SASEGT. Written as DNA, the CDR3 is TGTGCCAGCGAGGGGCATCAAGAGACCCAGTACTTC. This gives the protein CASEGHQETQYF.